This T cell receptor (beta chain) was observed in a study of OX40 agonist ivuxolimab in advanced cancers. Background for the entire study: Ivuxolimab was a fully human IgG2 agonistic monoclonal antibody targeting the costimulatory receptor OX40 (CD134). Intravenous ivuxolimab was administered to patients every 2 weeks at six dose levels: 0.01, 0.1, 0.3, 1.5, 3 and 10 mg/kg. Of the approximately 53 patients in dose escalation, about 20 had hepatocellular carcinoma, about 15 had melanoma, 9 had renal cell carcinoma and 9 had head and neck cancer. A male proportion of 82.7% and a mean age of around 60 years, ranging from 23 to 79, were recorded for the dose-escalation cohort. Patients were allowed to have had prior anti-PD-1, anti-PD-L1 or anti-CTLA-4 therapy, and about 40% of the dose-escalation patients had been treated with checkpoint inhibitors. Three dose-escalation patients achieved partial responses, one with hepatocellular carcinoma and two with cutaneous melanoma. The point of sequencing TCRbeta in the periphery was to test whether ivuxolimab changed TCR sequence diversity and drove clonal T-cell expansion. The monotherapy dose-escalation portion (N ≈ 52 patients) of the phase I ivuxolimab trial is reported in the paper.

On this clone: The clone's antigen remains unknown. One base away there is no much larger clone; base qualities are not given.

What the work shows at the level of the full study, not this receptor alone: After ivuxolimab, expanded clones were on average more numerous among CD8+ T cells than among CD4+ T cells. Partial responders in the 0.1-3.0 mg/kg groups had among the lowest normalized peripheral clonal expansion, especially among CD8+ T cells. Antigen specificity was not determined for the clonally expanded peripheral T cells. At doses of 0.1 to 3.0 mg/kg, clonal expansion of both CD4+ and CD8+ blood T cells was observed from baseline to week 6. Low levels of normalized T-cell clonal expansion were also shown by some nonresponding patients.

Based on the germline V gene, the CDR1 and CDR2 sequences are LGHNA and YSLEER. The V end loses 0 bases and the J end loses 6 bases, and a stretch of 12 bases separates them. There are 14 amino acids in the CDR3, from cysteine to phenylalanine inclusive. The CDR3 DNA has 42 bases and is translated from base 1. Genomic DNA was extracted from sorted cells for sequencing of the TCRbeta CDR3 region. The immunoSEQ Assay was used to sequence the TCRbeta CDR3 regions. As stored in TCRdb, this immuneACCESS dataset retains in-frame rearrangements with V and J assigned. A fraction of the clones does not appear; measured against another copy, unresolved V genes explain less than half of the discrepancy, and the remainder lacks a known reason. The sample data list under 85,000 clones, and roughly 84% of these were observed just once. 6% to 9.5% of the sample is taken by the ten largest. The trial excluded patients who had a history of autoimmune disease or who were on systemic immunosuppression. Peripheral blood for TCR sequencing was collected from all dose cohorts at baseline, on cycle 4 day 1, and on cycle 7 day 1. Samples came from an open-label, multicenter, first-in-human phase I dose-escalation trial of ivuxolimab. The trial enrolled adults with locally advanced or metastatic head and neck squamous cell, hepatocellular, melanoma or renal cell carcinoma. Before TCR sequencing, CD4+ T cells and CD8+ T cells from peripheral blood were sorted into separate populations.

The receptor was derived from an adult with an advanced solid tumor such as melanoma, head and neck, liver or kidney cancer. The rearrangement joined TRBV4-3 to TRBJ2-7; tentative D gene TRBD1, with 5 bases matching. The sequences come from CD4+ or CD8+ T cells sorted from blood, collected in a trial of the OX40 agonist ivuxolimab. The bases read TGCGCCAGCAGCCAAGACATGTGGGGCGGCGAGCAGTACTTC. It translates as CASSQDMWGGEQYF.